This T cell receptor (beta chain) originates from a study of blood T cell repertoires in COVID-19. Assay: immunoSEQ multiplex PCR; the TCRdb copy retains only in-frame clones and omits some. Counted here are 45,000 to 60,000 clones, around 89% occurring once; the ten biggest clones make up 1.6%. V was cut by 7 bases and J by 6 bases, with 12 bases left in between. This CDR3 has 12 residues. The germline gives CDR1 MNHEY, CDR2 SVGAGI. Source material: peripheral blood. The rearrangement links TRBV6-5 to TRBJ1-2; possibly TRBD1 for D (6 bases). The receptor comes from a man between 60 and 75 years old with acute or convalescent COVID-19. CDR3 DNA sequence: TGTGCCAGCACCCAGGGGCAGCATGGCTACACCTTC. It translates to CASTQGQHGYTF.